Following are 7 T cell receptor beta chains from one sample sequenced in a study of CD8 T cells in Susac syndrome. RNA, at about 0.45 to 1 ug, was reverse transcribed with random hexamers. In TCRdb, the immunoSEQ multiplex PCR reads were re-called with MiXCR into one record per CDR3 protein. Counted here are around 220,000 distinct CDR3 sequences, 80% to 95% occurring once; the ten biggest clones make up around 0.14%. The source material was CD8+ T cells from PBMCs. These receptors were collected from a human donor with multiple sclerosis.

This chain joins TRBV12-3 or TRBV12-4 and TRBJ2-1; 7 bases fit TRBD2. This CDR3 spans 14 amino acids. V trimming: 0 bases; J trimming: 5 bases; junction bases outside the gene matches: 1. CDR3 nucleotides: TGTGCCAGCAGTTTAGCGGGAGGGGACAATGAGCAGTTCTTC. Translation: CASSLAGGDNEQFF.

This chain uses TRBV12-3 or TRBV12-4 with TRBJ2-7, with TRBD2 identical over 7 bases. This CDR3 contains 14 residues. The junction had 5 bases not matched to a gene; V was cut back by 3 bases and J by 3 bases. The CDR3 DNA is TGTGCCAGCAGTTTCTCCCTAGCGGTCTACGAGCAGTACTTC. It codes for CASSFSLAVYEQYF.

The chain uses TRBV7-2 and TRBJ2-7; D is unclear. V gave up 3 bases and J gave up 7 bases, with 10 bases separating them. This CDR3 is built from 12 residues. The germline gives CDR1 SGHTA, CDR2 FQGNSA. CDR3 loop: CASSLTLLEQYF. The CDR3 DNA follows: TGTGCCAGCAGCTTGACCCTCCTAGAGCAGTACTTC. Based on the CDR3 plus reference TRBV7-2 and TRBJ2-7, the full variable domain is GAGVSQSPSNKVTEKGKDVELRCDPISGHTALYWYRQSLGQGLEFLIYFQGNSAPDKSGLPSDRFSAERTGGSVSTLTIQRTQQEDSAVYLCASSLTLLEQYFGPGTRLTVT.

The chain couples TRBV12-3 or TRBV12-4 to TRBJ2-6, with 11 positions matching TRBD2. CDR3 length: 18 amino acids. V was pared by 7 bases and J by 0 bases, with 8 bases of the junction left unmatched. As DNA, the CDR3 is TGTGCCAGCAACGACTCACTAGCGGGAGTCTCTGGGGCCAACGTCCTGACTTTC. Amino acids: CASNDSLAGVSGANVLTF.

V and J are TRBV14 and TRBJ1-3; TRBD1 matches 7 bases. This CDR3 region has 13 residues. Germline CDR1 is SGHDN and CDR2 is FVKESK. The junction had 6 bases not matched to a gene; V was cut back by 5 bases and J by 8 bases. CDR3: CASSFYQGDTIYF. CDR3 sequence (DNA): TGTGCCAGCAGCTTTTACCAGGGGGACACCATATATTTT.

V is TRBV7-9 and J is TRBJ1-1; D gene uncertain. This CDR3 comprises 16 residues. The germline gives CDR1 SEHNR, CDR2 FQNEAQ (reference sequence). V was cut by 10 bases and J by 0 bases, with 21 bases left in between. DNA of the CDR3: TGTGCCACCAGTTCGACGAGGGCCCCGTTGAACACTGAAGCTTTCTTT. This encodes CATSSTRAPLNTEAFF.

The genes are TRBV24-1 and TRBJ2-1, with D possibly TRBD1 on 5 matching bases. The CDR3 contains 13 residues. CDR1 and CDR2 (germline): KGHDR, SFDVKD. Trimming left V 7 bases short and J 4 bases short, with 10 bases between. DNA of the CDR3: TGTGCCACCAGGGGCGACAGTTACAATGAGCAGTTCTTC. The encoded protein is CATRGDSYNEQFF.